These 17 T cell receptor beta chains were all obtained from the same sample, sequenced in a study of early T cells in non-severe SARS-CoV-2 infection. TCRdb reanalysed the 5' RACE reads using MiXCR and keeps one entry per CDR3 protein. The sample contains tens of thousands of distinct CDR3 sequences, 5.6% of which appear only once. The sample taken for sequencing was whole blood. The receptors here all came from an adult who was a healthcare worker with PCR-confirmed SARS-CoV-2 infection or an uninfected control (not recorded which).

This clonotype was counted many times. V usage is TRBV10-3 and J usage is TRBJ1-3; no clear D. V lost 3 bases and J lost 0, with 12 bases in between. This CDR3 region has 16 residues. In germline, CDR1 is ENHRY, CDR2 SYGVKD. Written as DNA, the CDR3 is TGTGCCATCAGTGAACAGCCCAGTACCTCTGGAAACACCATATATTTT. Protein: CAISEQPSTSGNTIYF.

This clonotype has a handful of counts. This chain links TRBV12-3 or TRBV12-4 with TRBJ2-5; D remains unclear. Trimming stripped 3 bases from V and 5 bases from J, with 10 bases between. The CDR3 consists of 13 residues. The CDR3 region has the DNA TGTGCCAGCAGTTTGGGCCTATTGGAGACCCAGTACTTC. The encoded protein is CASSLGLLETQYF.

This chain's CDR3 is CATSREEGAYEQYF. CDR3 bases: TGTGCCACCAGCAGAGAGGAGGGGGCCTACGAGCAGTACTTC. This chain uses TRBV15 with TRBJ2-7; perhaps D is TRBD1 or TRBD2 (6 bases each). The CDR3 length is 14 residues. V lost 0 bases, J lost 2 bases, and 8 bases lay in between. Germline CDR1 reads LNHNV; CDR2 reads YYDKDF (reference sequence). Complete variable domain (other parts from reference TRBV15 and TRBJ2-7): DAMVIQNPRYQVTQFGKPVTLSCSQTLNHNVMYWYQQKSSQAPKLLFHYYDKDFNNEADTPDNFQSRRPNTSFCFLDIRSPGLGDTAMYLCATSREEGAYEQYFGPGTRLTVT.

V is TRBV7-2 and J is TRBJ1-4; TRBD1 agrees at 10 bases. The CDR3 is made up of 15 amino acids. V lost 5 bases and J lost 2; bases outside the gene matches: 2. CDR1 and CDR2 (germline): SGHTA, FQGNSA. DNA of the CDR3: TGTGCCAGCAGCGACAGGGGGCTGACTAATGAAAAACTGTTTTTT. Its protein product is CASSDRGLTNEKLFF.

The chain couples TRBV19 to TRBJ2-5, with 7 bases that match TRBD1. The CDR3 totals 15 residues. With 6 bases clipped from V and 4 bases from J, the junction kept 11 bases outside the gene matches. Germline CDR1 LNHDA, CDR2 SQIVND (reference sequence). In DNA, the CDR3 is TGTGCCAGTAGCATACAGGGGTGGAAGACAGAGACCCAGTACTTC. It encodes CASSIQGWKTETQYF.

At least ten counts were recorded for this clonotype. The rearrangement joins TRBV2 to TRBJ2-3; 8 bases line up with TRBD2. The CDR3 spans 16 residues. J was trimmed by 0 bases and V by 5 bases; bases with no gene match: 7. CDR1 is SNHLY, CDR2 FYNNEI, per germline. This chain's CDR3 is CASSSAGGTSTDTQYF. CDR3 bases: TGTGCCAGCAGTAGCGCGGGGGGAACTAGCACAGATACGCAGTATTTT.

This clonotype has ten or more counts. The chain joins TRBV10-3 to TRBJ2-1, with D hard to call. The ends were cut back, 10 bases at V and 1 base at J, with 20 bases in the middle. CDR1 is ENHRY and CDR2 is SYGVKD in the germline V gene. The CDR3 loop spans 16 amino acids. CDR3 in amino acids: CATLSLLASSYNEQFF. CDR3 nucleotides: TGTGCCACTCTCTCCCTTTTGGCCTCTTCCTACAATGAGCAGTTCTTC.

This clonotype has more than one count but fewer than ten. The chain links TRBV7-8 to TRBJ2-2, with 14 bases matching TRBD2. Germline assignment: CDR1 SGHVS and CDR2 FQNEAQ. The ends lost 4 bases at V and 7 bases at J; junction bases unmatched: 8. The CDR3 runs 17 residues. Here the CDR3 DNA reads TGTGCCAGCAGCTCCGGGACTAGCGGGAGCGTTGGCGGGGAGCTGTTTTTT. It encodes CASSSGTSGSVGGELFF.

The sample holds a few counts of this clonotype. CDR3 sequence reads: CASSPTGDYSNQPQHF. CDR3 coding DNA: TGCGCCAGCAGTCCAACCGGGGATTATAGCAATCAGCCCCAGCATTTT. The genes are TRBV4-1 and TRBJ1-5; D not resolved. V lost 6 bases, J lost 0 bases, and 15 bases lay in between. The CDR3 runs to 16 residues. Germline V gene lookup returns CDR1 MGHRA and CDR2 YSYEKL.

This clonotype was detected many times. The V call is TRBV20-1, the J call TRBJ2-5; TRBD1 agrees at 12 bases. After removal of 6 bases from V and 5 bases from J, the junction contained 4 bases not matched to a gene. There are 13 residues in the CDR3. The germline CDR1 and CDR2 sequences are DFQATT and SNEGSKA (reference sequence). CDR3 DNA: TGCAGTGCGGGACAGGGGGCTTACGAGACCCAGTACTTC. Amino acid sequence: CSAGQGAYETQYF.

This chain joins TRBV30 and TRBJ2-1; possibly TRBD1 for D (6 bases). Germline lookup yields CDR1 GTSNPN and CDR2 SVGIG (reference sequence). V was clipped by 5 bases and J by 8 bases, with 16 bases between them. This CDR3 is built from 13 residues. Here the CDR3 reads CAWEGDLRDEQFF. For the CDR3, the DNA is TGTGCCTGGGAGGGGGACCTCCGGGATGAGCAGTTCTTC.

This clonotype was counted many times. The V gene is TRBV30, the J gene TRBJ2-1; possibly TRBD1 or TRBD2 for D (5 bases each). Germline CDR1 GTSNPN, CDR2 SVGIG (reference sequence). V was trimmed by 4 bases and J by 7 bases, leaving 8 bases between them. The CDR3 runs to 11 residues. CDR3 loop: CAWTRENEQFF. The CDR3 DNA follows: TGTGCCTGGACCAGGGAGAATGAGCAGTTCTTC.

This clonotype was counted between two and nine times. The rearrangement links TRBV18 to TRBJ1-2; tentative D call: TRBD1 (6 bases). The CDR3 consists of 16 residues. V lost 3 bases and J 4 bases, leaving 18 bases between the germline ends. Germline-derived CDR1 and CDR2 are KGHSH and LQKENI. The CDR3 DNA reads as TGTGCCAGCTCACCCGACGGAACAGGGTCGGTCTATGGCTACACCTTC. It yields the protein CASSPDGTGSVYGYTF.

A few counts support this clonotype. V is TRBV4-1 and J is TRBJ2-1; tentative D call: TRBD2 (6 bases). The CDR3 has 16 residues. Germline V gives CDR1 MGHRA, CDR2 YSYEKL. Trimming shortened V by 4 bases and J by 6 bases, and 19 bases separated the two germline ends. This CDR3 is CASSLRLPGGVNEQFF. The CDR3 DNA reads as TGCGCCAGCAGCCTCAGACTCCCCGGCGGGGTCAATGAGCAGTTCTTC.

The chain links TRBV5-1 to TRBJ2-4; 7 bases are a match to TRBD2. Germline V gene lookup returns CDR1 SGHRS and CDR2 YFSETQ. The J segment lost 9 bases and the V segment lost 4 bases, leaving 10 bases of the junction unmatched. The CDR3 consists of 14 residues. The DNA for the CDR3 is TGCGCCAGCAGCCCGGTGGGGGGGGTCGCCATTCAGTACTTC. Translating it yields CASSPVGGVAIQYF. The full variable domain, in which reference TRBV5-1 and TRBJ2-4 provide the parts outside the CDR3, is KAGVTQTPRYLIKTRGQQVTLSCSPISGHRSVSWYQQTPGQGLQFLFEYFSETQRNKGNFPGRFSGRQFSNSRSEMNVSTLELGDSALYLCASSPVGGVAIQYFGAGTRLSVL.

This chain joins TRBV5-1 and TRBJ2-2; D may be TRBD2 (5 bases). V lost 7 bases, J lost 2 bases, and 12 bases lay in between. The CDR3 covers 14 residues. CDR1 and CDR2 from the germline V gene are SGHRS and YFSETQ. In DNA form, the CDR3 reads TGCGCCAGCTTTGAAGGGAGTAACACCGGGGAGCTGTTTTTT. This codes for CASFEGSNTGELFF.

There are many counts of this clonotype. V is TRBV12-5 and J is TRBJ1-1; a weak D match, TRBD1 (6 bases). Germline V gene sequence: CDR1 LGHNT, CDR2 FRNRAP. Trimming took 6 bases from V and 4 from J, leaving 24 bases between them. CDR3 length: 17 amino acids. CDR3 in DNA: TGTGCTAGTGGCCCTAACAGGGTAGGGATTAGTCGCACTGAAGCTTTCTTT. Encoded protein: CASGPNRVGISRTEAFF.